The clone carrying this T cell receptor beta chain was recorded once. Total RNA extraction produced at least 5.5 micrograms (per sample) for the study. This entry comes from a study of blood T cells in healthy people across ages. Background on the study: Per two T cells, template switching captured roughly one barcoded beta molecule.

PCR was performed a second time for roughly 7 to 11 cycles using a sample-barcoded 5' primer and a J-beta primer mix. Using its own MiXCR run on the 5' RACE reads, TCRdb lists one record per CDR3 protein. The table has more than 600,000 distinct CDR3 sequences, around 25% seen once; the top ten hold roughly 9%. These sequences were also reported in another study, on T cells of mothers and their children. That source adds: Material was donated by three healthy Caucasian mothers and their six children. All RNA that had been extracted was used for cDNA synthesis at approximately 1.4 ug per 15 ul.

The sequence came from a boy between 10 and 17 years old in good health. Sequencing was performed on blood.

Here the CDR3 DNA reads TGTGCCAGCACCAAAGGACAAGCCGGAGAGACCCAGTACTTC. Its translation: CASTKGQAGETQYF. The chain couples TRBV28 to TRBJ2-1, with D possibly matching TRBD1 (5 bases). The J call may be incorrect, as the DNA end agrees better with TRBJ2-5. Germline-derived CDR1 and CDR2 are MDHEN and SYDVKM. This CDR3 region has 14 residues.